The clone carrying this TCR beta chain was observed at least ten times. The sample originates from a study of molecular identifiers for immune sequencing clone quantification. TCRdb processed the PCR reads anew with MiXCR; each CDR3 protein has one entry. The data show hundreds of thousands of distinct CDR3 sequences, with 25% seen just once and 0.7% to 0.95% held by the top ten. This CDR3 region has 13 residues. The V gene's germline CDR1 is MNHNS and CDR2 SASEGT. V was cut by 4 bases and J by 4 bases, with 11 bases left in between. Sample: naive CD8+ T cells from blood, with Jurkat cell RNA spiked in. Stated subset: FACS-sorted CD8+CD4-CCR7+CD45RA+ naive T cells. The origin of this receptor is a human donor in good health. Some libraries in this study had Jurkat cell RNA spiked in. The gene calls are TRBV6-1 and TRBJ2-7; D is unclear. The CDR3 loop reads CASSVTSEYEQYF. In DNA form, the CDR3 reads TGTGCCAGCAGTGTGACATCGGAGTACGAGCAGTACTTC.